The 18 T cell receptor beta chains listed next were all sequenced from one sample in a study of vaccination effects on CD4 cells after COVID-19. These receptors are not linked to any known antigen. Within the ViraFEST assay, antigen-specific CD4+ T cells underwent expansion with viral peptide pools prior to sequencing. Scientists isolated CD4+ T cells after a roughly ten-day culture period ended. The infection with SARS-CoV-2 (confirmed by PCR) occurred in this person between March and December 2020. Participants got two doses of BNT162b2 or mRNA-1273 vaccine. Assay used: immunoSEQ multiplex PCR; TCRdb lists only in-frame clones, some missing. Here the sample spans 14,000 or so clones, around 82% being singletons. Specimen: CD4+ T cells from PBMCs cultured with SARS-CoV-2 spike peptides, collected after COVID-19 vaccination. The receptors originated from a human donor who had a prior SARS-CoV-2 infection.

This rearrangement joins TRBV7-9 to TRBJ2-1; D possibly corresponds to TRBD2 (5 bases). The CDR3 loop spans 13 amino acids. With 1 base removed from V and 8 bases from J, the gap between germline ends came to 9 bases. Germline CDR1 is SEHNR and CDR2 is FQNEAQ (reference sequence). CDR3 in DNA: TGTGCCAGCAGCTTAGGACTATGGGATGAGCAGTTCTTC. Protein sequence: CASSLGLWDEQFF.

The J gene is TRBJ2-4, the V gene TRBV4-3, with a possible D match to TRBD2 (6 bases). Germline V lookup: CDR1 LGHNA, CDR2 YSLEER. V was cut by 1 base and J by 3 bases, with 19 bases left in between. This CDR3 is built from 18 residues. The CDR3 region is CASSQALSEGRVKNIQYF. CDR3 sequence (DNA): TGCGCCAGCAGCCAAGCCCTCTCGGAGGGGCGGGTCAAAAACATTCAGTACTTC.

The chain employs TRBV11-3 and TRBJ2-3; 7 bases fit TRBD1. The CDR3 runs to 14 residues. Germline V gives CDR1 SGHNT, CDR2 YENEEA. V lost 6 bases, J lost 2 bases, and 5 bases stayed unmatched. The chain's CDR3 is CASRRDRFTDTQYF. CDR3 bases: TGTGCCAGCAGACGGGACAGATTCACAGATACGCAGTATTTT.

This clone came up a few times. This chain joins TRBV11-2 and TRBJ2-1; D gene uncertain. V lost 0 bases and J lost 14, with 20 bases in between. Per germline, CDR1 SGHAT and CDR2 FQNNGV. CDR3 length: 15 residues. Here the CDR3 DNA reads TGTGCCAGCAGCTTAGATCCGGTCCCGGGTGCTAAGAAGTTCTTC. This gives the protein CASSLDPVPGAKKFF.

This chain links TRBV19 with TRBJ2-7; the match to TRBD1 covers 7 bases. Germline CDR1 and CDR2: LNHDA and SQIVND (reference sequence). J lost 6 bases, V lost 5 bases, and 19 bases had no gene match. The CDR3 runs 17 residues. The CDR3 here is CASSAPRQGPQPGEQYF. The CDR3 DNA sequence: TGTGCCAGTAGTGCCCCCCGACAGGGCCCACAGCCGGGCGAGCAGTACTTC.

The chain has TRBV6-6 and TRBJ2-1; possible D gene TRBD1, 8 bases. The germline V gene encodes CDR1 MNHNY and CDR2 SVGAGI (reference sequence). The CDR3 is made up of 16 amino acids. Deletions cut 8 bases from V and 6 bases from J, with 23 bases between. In DNA, the CDR3 is TGTGCCAGCTCCCAGGGGGCGGGAGTGGGAAGCAATGAGCAGTTCTTC. Residues: CASSQGAGVGSNEQFF.

The rearrangement links TRBV5-6 to TRBJ2-2, with no clear D. Germline values: CDR1 SGHDT, CDR2 YYEEEE. V was pared by 2 bases and J by 1 base, with 3 bases between. CDR3 length: 13 amino acids. CDR3 DNA: TGTGCCAGCAGCTTCAGGAACACCGGGGAGCTGTTTTTT. It translates to CASSFRNTGELFF.

This clone was seen a single time. V and J are TRBV2 and TRBJ2-3; 8 bases map to TRBD2. This CDR3 region has 12 residues. Germline CDR1 is SNHLY and CDR2 is FYNNEI. V shed 8 bases, J shed 5 bases, and the junction held 3 bases outside the gene matches. CDR3 in DNA: TGTGCCAGCGGGCGGGAGGTAGATACGCAGTATTTT. It is translated as CASGREVDTQYF.

The chain recombines TRBV15 with TRBJ2-1, with 7 bases matching TRBD2. The V and J ends lost 2 bases and 9 bases, in that order; junction bases with no gene match: 16. The germline gives CDR1 LNHNV, CDR2 YYDKDF (reference sequence). The CDR3 covers 17 residues. Here the CDR3 DNA reads TGTGCCACCAGCAGATCCTCCGGGACTACCCTCCGGAGTGAGCAGTTCTTC. Its translation is CATSRSSGTTLRSEQFF.

This clone was detected once. The chain carries TRBV7-7 and TRBJ2-3; weak D call: TRBD2 (6 bases). CDR1 is SSHAT and CDR2 is FNYEAQ in the germline V gene (reference sequence). This CDR3 spans 14 amino acids. In DNA, the CDR3 is TGTGCTAGTAAAAGCGGGCTGGCATCGGATACGCAGTATTTT. It is translated as CASKSGLASDTQYF.

The gene calls are TRBV2 and TRBJ1-1; a possible D gene is TRBD1 (5 bases). From germline, CDR1 is SNHLY and CDR2 FYNNEI. This CDR3 contains 12 residues. Trimming pared 7 bases from V and 4 bases from J, leaving 10 bases between. The CDR3 nucleotides are TGTGCCAGCATGGGCAGGGCCACTGAAGCTTTCTTT. Translation: CASMGRATEAFF. Full variable domain (missing parts from reference TRBV2 and TRBJ1-1): EPEVTQTPSHQVTQMGQEVILRCVPISNHLYFYWYRQILGQKVEFLVSFYNNEISEKSEIFDDQFSVERPDGSNFTLKIRSTKLEDSAMYFCASMGRATEAFFGQGTRLTVV.

The V gene is TRBV2, the J gene TRBJ2-2, with 7 bases aligning to TRBD1. CDR3 size: 15 residues. The germline gives CDR1 SNHLY, CDR2 FYNNEI. V lost 6 bases, J lost 0 bases, and 4 bases stayed unmatched. DNA of the CDR3: TGTGCCAGCAGGGACAGGTTCGCGAACACCGGGGAGCTGTTTTTT. It specifies CASRDRFANTGELFF. The whole variable domain, remainder taken from reference TRBV2 and TRBJ2-2, is EPEVTQTPSHQVTQMGQEVILRCVPISNHLYFYWYRQILGQKVEFLVSFYNNEISEKSEIFDDQFSVERPDGSNFTLKIRSTKLEDSAMYFCASRDRFANTGELFFGEGSRLTVL.

V and J are TRBV4-2 and TRBJ2-7, with TRBD2 matching over 14 bases. The CDR3 is 18 residues long. The ends lost 1 base at V and 2 bases at J; junction bases unmatched: 7. Germline assignment: CDR1 LGHNA and CDR2 YNFKEQ. CDR3 sequence reads: CASSQAHWTSGRTYEQYF. The DNA for the CDR3 is TGTGCCAGCAGCCAAGCCCATTGGACTAGCGGGAGGACCTACGAGCAGTACTTC.

The chain uses TRBV6-1 and TRBJ1-5; D unclear. V lost 3 bases, J lost 5 bases, and 14 bases lay in between. The CDR3 runs 15 residues. Germline-derived CDR1 and CDR2 are MNHNS and SASEGT. CDR3 in amino acids: CASSDQRVLDQPQHF. DNA for the CDR3: TGTGCCAGCAGTGACCAAAGGGTACTGGATCAGCCCCAGCATTTT.

This chain joins TRBV7-2 and TRBJ1-5; D gene unclear. The ends were cut back, 0 bases at V and 4 bases at J, with 7 bases in the middle. Per the germline V gene, CDR1 is SGHTA and CDR2 is FQGNSA. This CDR3 has 14 amino acids. This CDR3 reads CASSLAMGNQPQHF. The CDR3 DNA reads as TGTGCCAGCAGCTTAGCTATGGGGAATCAGCCCCAGCATTTT.

The chain has TRBV5-6 and TRBJ1-6, with D uncertain. Germline-derived CDR1 and CDR2 are SGHDT and YYEEEE. This CDR3 is 18 amino acids long. V gave up 0 bases and J gave up 0 bases, with 13 bases separating them. Written as DNA, the CDR3 is TGTGCCAGCAGCTTGGGTTCAGGCAGGAGCTCCTATAATTCACCCCTCCACTTT. Protein sequence: CASSLGSGRSSYNSPLHF.

V is TRBV7-9 and J is TRBJ1-4; 7 bases are a match to TRBD1. The V gene end was trimmed by 1 base and the J gene end by 8 bases; junction bases not matched to a gene: 4. Per germline, CDR1 SEHNR and CDR2 FQNEAQ (reference sequence). This CDR3 has 14 residues. CDR3 nucleotide sequence: TGTGCCAGCAGCTTAGACAGGGGACGAGAAAAACTGTTTTTT. It encodes CASSLDRGREKLFF.

V gene TRBV2 combines with J gene TRBJ2-3; D remains unclear. This CDR3 region has 14 residues. Per germline, CDR1 SNHLY and CDR2 FYNNEI. V lost 4 bases, J lost 4 bases, and 12 bases lay in between. DNA of the CDR3: TGTGCCAGCAGTGCCCCCCCAGTTGCAGATACGCAGTATTTT. It encodes CASSAPPVADTQYF.